The entry below describes one TCR beta chain. This specimen comes from a study of blood T cell repertoires in COVID-19. Study in general: Samples came from the United States, Italy and Spain, spanning acute and convalescent COVID-19. PBMCs, B-cell-depleted T cells, or T cells were the source of the cDNA or gDNA that made up the material.

As handled by the study authors: Counts of nucleated cells, estimated from reference gene primer amplification, were obtained. Sequencing was performed with immunoSEQ multiplex PCR; in TCRdb, only in-frame clones are kept and a portion is missing. V, J and clone size were drawn from that table, and D and trimming were deduced from the DNA. Here the sample spans about 290,000 clones, approximately 86% being singletons. This receptor was obtained from a woman aged 50 to 60 with active or convalescent COVID-19. Material for sequencing was peripheral blood.

This CDR3 reads CASSQDNQILRSYNEQFF. CDR3 DNA sequence: TGTGCCAGCAGCCAAGACAACCAGATCCTTCGCTCCTACAATGAGCAGTTCTTC. This chain joins TRBV14 and TRBJ2-1; D is unresolved. The V end was cut by 0 bases, the J end by 0 bases, with 15 bases between. The CDR3 spans 18 residues. Germline CDR1 SGHDN, CDR2 FVKESK.